This T cell receptor (beta chain) is drawn from a study of shared clonotypes between healthy human individuals. Study-wide findings and caveats: Richness estimates generally favored naive over memory subsets. How much donors shared clonotypes was expected to be affected by sequencing depth.

For each subset, genomic DNA was distributed in equal portions over several immunoSEQ plates. Measured with immunoSEQ multiplex PCR; TCRdb has only the in-frame clones, and not every one. Of 2,500,000 or so clones in the sample, approximately 90% are singletons; the top ten hold around 0.38%. This CDR3 comprises 14 residues. CDR1 MNHNS and CDR2 SASEGT come from the germline V gene. Losses at the gene ends were 2 bases for V and 8 bases for J; bases not matched to a gene: 8. Comment on this clone: Its specificity is not known.

This chain connects TRBV6-1 to TRBJ1-2; 7 bases align to TRBD1. This receptor was obtained from a man between 18 and 35 years old in good health. Some clones in this sample may be carry-over from other donors' samples. Sequencing was performed on naive CD4+ T cells from PBMCs. Indicated subset: CD45RA+ positively selected. The CDR3 reads CASSETRQGYGYTF. The CDR3 coding sequence is TGTGCCAGCAGTGAAACACGACAGGGATACGGCTACACCTTC.